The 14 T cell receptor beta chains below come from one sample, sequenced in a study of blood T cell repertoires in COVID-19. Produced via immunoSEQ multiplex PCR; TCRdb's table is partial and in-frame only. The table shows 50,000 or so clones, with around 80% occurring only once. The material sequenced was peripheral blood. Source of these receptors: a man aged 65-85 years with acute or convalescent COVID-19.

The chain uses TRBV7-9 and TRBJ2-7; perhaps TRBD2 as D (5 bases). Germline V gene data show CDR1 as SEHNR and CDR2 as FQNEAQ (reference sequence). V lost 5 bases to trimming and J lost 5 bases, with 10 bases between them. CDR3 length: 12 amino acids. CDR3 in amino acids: CASSPVEDEQYF. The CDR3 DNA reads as TGTGCCAGCAGCCCAGTGGAGGACGAGCAGTACTTC.

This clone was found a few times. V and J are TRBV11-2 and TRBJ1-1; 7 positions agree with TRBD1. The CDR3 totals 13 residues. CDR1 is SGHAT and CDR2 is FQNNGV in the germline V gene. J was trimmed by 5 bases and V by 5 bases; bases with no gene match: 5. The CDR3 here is CASSLNRGTEAFF. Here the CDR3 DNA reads TGTGCCAGCAGCCTAAACAGGGGAACTGAAGCTTTCTTT.

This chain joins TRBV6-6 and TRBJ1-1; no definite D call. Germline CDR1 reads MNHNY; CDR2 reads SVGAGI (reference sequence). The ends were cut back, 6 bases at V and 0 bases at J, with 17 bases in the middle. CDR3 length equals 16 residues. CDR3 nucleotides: TGTGCCAGCAGAAAGGGAGCTAATGGCATGAACACTGAAGCTTTCTTT. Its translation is CASRKGANGMNTEAFF.

The DNA of the CDR3 is TGCAGTGCAACGACAAGCTATGGCTACACCTTC. Protein: CSATTSYGYTF. The rearrangement links TRBV20-1 to TRBJ1-2; D remains ambiguous. Trimming left V 6 bases short and J 4 bases short, with 9 bases between. The CDR3 runs to 11 residues. Germline lookup yields CDR1 DFQATT and CDR2 SNEGSKA (reference sequence).

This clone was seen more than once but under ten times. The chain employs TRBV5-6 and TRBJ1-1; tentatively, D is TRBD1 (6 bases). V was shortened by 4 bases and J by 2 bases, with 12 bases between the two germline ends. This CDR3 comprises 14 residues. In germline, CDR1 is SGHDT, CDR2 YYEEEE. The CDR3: CASSSRTANTEAFF. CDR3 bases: TGTGCCAGCAGCAGCCGGACAGCAAACACTGAAGCTTTCTTT.

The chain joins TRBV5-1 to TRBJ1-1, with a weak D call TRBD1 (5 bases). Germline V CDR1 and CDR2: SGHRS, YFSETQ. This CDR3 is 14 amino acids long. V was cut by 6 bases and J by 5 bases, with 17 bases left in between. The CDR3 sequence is CASTELPRETEAFF. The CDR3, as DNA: TGCGCCAGCACCGAATTACCCAGGGAAACTGAAGCTTTCTTT. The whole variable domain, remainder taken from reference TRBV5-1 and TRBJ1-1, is KAGVTQTPRYLIKTRGQQVTLSCSPISGHRSVSWYQQTPGQGLQFLFEYFSETQRNKGNFPGRFSGRQFSNSRSEMNVSTLELGDSALYLCASTELPRETEAFFGQGTRLTVV.

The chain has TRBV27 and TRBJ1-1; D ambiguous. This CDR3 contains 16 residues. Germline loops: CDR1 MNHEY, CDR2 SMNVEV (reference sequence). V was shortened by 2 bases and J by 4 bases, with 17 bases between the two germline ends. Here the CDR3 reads CASSLDLGGGFTEAFF. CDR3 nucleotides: TGTGCCAGCAGTTTAGATCTAGGAGGTGGTTTCACTGAAGCTTTCTTT.

Written as DNA, the CDR3 is TGTGCCAGCAGCCAAGATCGGACAGGGCCGGTCCGTGGCTACACCTTC. Residues: CASSQDRTGPVRGYTF. The chain couples TRBV4-2 to TRBJ1-2; 8 nucleotides agree with TRBD1. V was clipped by 0 bases and J by 7 bases; unmatched bases: 10. CDR1 is LGHNA and CDR2 is YNFKEQ in the germline V gene. The CDR3 is 16 amino acids.

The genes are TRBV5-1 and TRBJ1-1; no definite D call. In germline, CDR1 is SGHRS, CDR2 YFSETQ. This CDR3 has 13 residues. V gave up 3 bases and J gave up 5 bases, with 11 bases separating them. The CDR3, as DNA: TGCGCCAGCAGCTGGGGAGGAAGTACTGAAGCTTTCTTT. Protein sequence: CASSWGGSTEAFF.

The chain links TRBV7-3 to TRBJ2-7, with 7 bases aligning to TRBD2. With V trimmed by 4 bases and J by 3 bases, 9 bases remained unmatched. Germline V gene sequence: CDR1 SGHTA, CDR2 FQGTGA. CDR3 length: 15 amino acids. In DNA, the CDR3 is TGTGCCAGCAGCTACCCCCGGACTAGTGTCTACGAGCAGTACTTC. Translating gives CASSYPRTSVYEQYF.

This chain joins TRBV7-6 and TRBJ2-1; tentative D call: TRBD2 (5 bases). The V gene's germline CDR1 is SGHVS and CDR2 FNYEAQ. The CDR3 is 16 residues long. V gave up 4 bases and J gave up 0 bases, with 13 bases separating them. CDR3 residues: CASSSILANSYNEQFF. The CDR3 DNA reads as TGTGCCAGCAGCTCGATCCTAGCAAACTCCTACAATGAGCAGTTCTTC. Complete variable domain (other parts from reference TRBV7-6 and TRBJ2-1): GAGVSQSPRYKVTKRGQDVALRCDPISGHVSLYWYRQALGQGPEFLTYFNYEAQQDKSGLPNDRFSAERPEGSISTLTIQRTEQRDSAMYRCASSSILANSYNEQFFGPGTRLTVL.

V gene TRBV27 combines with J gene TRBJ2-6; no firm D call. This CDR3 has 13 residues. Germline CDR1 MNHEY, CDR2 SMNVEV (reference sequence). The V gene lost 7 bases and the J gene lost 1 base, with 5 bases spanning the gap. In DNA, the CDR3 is TGTGCCAGCACCTTTTCTGGGGCCAACGTCCTGACTTTC. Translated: CASTFSGANVLTF.

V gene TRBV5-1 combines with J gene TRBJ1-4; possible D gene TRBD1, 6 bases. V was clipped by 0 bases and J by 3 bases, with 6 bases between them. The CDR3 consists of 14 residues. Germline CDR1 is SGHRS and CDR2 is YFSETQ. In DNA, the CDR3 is TGCGCCAGCAGCTTGGGGACAGCTAATGAAAAACTGTTTTTT. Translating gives CASSLGTANEKLFF.

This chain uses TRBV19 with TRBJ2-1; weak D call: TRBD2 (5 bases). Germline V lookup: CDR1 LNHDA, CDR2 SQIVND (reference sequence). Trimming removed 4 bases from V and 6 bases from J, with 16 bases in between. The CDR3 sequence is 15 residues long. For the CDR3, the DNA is TGTGCCAGTAGTAGGGCTAGCCTTACCGCCAATGAGCAGTTCTTC. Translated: CASSRASLTANEQFF. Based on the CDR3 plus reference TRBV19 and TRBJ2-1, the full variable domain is DGGITQSPKYLFRKEGQNVTLSCEQNLNHDAMYWYRQDPGQGLRLIYYSQIVNDFQKGDIAEGYSVSREKKESFPLTVTSAQKNPTAFYLCASSRASLTANEQFFGPGTRLTVL.